The 13 T cell receptor beta chains below were found in one sample sequenced in a study of OX40 agonist ivuxolimab in advanced cancers. Profiling relied on immunoSEQ multiplex PCR, and the TCRdb table lists in-frame clones only, not all of them. The sample shows 55,000 to 90,000 clones, roughly 80% of them seen only once. The sequencing used CD4+ or CD8+ T cells sorted from blood, collected in a trial of the OX40 agonist ivuxolimab. The receptor set was obtained from an adult with an advanced solid tumor such as melanoma, head and neck, liver or kidney cancer.

The genes are TRBV9 and TRBJ2-5, with 7 bases matching TRBD1. CDR3 length: 17 residues. Germline CDR1 SGDLS, CDR2 YYNGEE. J was trimmed by 2 bases and V by 0 bases; bases with no gene match: 10. The CDR3 DNA follows: TGTGCCAGCAGCGTAGACCCACCCCTGACAGGGCAAGAGACCCAGTACTTC. Translated: CASSVDPPLTGQETQYF.

This sequence joins TRBV28 and TRBJ2-3; weak D call: TRBD2 (7 bases). The length of the CDR3 is 16 residues. Trimming removed 8 bases at V and 0 bases at J, with 18 bases between. CDR1 is MDHEN, CDR2 SYDVKM, per germline. The CDR3 DNA is TGTGCCAGCCCTGCAAGGGGGGGAACTAGCACAGATACGCAGTATTTT. Its translation: CASPARGGTSTDTQYF.

The rearrangement links TRBV9 to TRBJ2-7; no definite D call. The ends were cut back, 0 bases at V and 5 bases at J, with 15 bases in the middle. The CDR3 is 15 amino acids. The V gene's germline CDR1 is SGDLS and CDR2 YYNGEE. CDR3 nucleotide sequence: TGTGCCAGCAGCGTAGCCGCAATATCCAGCCACGAGCAGTACTTC. It specifies CASSVAAISSHEQYF.

The rearrangement links TRBV7-9 to TRBJ2-7; the match to TRBD2 covers 11 bases. Per the germline V gene, CDR1 is SEHNR and CDR2 is FQNEAQ (reference sequence). V lost 1 base to trimming and J lost 3 bases; unmatched junction nucleotides: 2. This CDR3 has 15 amino acids. The CDR3 DNA sequence: TGTGCCAGCAGCTTAGGAACTAGCGGGGGCTACGAGCAGTACTTC. Protein product: CASSLGTSGGYEQYF.

The chain links TRBV27 to TRBJ1-3, with a possible D match to TRBD1 (6 bases). Trimming pared 5 bases from V and 4 bases from J, leaving 15 bases between. The CDR3 runs 15 residues. The V gene's germline CDR1 is MNHEY and CDR2 SMNVEV (reference sequence). CDR3: CASSANQGRGNTIYF. The DNA of the CDR3 is TGTGCCAGCAGTGCCAACCAGGGGAGGGGAAACACCATATATTTT.

The J gene is TRBJ2-7, the V gene TRBV6-1, with D perhaps matching TRBD1 (7 bases). The CDR3 totals 14 residues. V was clipped by 7 bases and J by 1 base, with 14 bases between them. Germline CDR1 and CDR2: MNHNS and SASEGT. The CDR3, as DNA: TGTGCCAGCATTCCAGGGGGGATTTCCTACGAGCAGTACTTC. Protein sequence: CASIPGGISYEQYF.

V and J are TRBV6-6 and TRBJ1-3; D unclear. The V gene's germline CDR1 is MNHNY and CDR2 SVGAGI (reference sequence). The CDR3 covers 16 residues. V was clipped by 7 bases and J by 1 base, with 17 bases between them. The DNA for the CDR3 is TGTGCCAGCATCGGCGGGTACCGAAATTCTGGAAACACCATATATTTT. This codes for CASIGGYRNSGNTIYF.

The CDR3 is CASSLSSGGTGTRGYGYTF. The CDR3 nucleotides read TGTGCCAGCAGTTTATCTTCGGGGGGCACAGGGACCCGGGGATATGGCTACACCTTC. The chain employs TRBV27 and TRBJ1-2, with D tentatively TRBD1 (6 bases). CDR3 length equals 19 residues. Germline loops: CDR1 MNHEY, CDR2 SMNVEV (reference sequence). Trimming stripped 0 bases from V and 5 bases from J, with 25 bases between.

CDR3 nucleotides: TGTGCCAGCAGAGGGGACTATAATTCACCCCTCCACTTT. This encodes CASRGDYNSPLHF. The V and J genes are TRBV2 and TRBJ1-6, with D possibly being TRBD1 (5 bases). Germline V gene sequence: CDR1 SNHLY, CDR2 FYNNEI. This CDR3 contains 13 residues. Trimming took off 6 bases at V and 3 bases at J, with 6 bases between the two ends.

V gene TRBV2 combines with J gene TRBJ2-7, with D possibly being TRBD1 (6 bases). V lost 5 bases and J lost 1, with 12 bases in between. The CDR3 is made up of 14 amino acids. CDR1 and CDR2 (germline): SNHLY, FYNNEI. The CDR3 protein is CASSTGPPSYEQYF. CDR3 coding DNA: TGTGCCAGCAGTACAGGGCCTCCTTCCTACGAGCAGTACTTC.

The chain couples TRBV6-5 to TRBJ1-5; D perhaps matches TRBD1 (5 bases). From germline, CDR1 is MNHEY and CDR2 SVGAGI. The length of the CDR3 is 14 residues. V was shortened by 2 bases and J by 4 bases, with 9 bases between the two germline ends. The CDR3, as DNA: TGTGCCAGCAGTTACGGAGCAGGGAATCAGCCCCAGCATTTT. Translating it yields CASSYGAGNQPQHF.

The rearrangement uses TRBV4-1 and TRBJ2-7; TRBD1 agrees at 7 bases. The V and J ends lost 1 base and 4 bases, in that order; junction bases with no gene match: 16. Germline values: CDR1 MGHRA, CDR2 YSYEKL. The CDR3 is made up of 18 amino acids. This CDR3 reads CASSQVPRTGMRRYEQYF. CDR3 DNA sequence: TGCGCCAGCAGCCAAGTCCCCCGGACAGGCATGCGGAGGTACGAGCAGTACTTC.

The chain links TRBV5-4 to TRBJ2-2; D is possibly TRBD1 or TRBD2 (6 bases each). There are 17 residues in the CDR3. Germline CDR1 and CDR2: SGHNT and YYREEE (reference sequence). Between the trimmed V and J ends, which lost 1 base and 2 bases, there was a span of 15 bases. CDR3 residues: CASSLSPGGVNTGELFF. CDR3 in DNA: TGTGCCAGCAGCTTGAGCCCCGGGGGCGTAAACACCGGGGAGCTGTTTTTT. Full variable domain (missing parts from reference TRBV5-4 and TRBJ2-2): ETGVTQSPTHLIKTRGQQVTLRCSSQSGHNTVSWYQQALGQGPQFIFQYYREEENGRGNFPPRFSGLQFPNYSSELNVNALELDDSALYLCASSLSPGGVNTGELFFGEGSRLTVL.